This record concerns one T cell receptor beta chain sequence. The data originate from a study of spatial heterogeneity in lung cancer. TCRdb reprocessed the 5' RACE reads via MiXCR and lists one record per CDR3 protein. The sample comprises tens of thousands of distinct CDR3 sequences, approximately 13% of which are singletons, and around three fifths rests with the top ten. V lost 4 bases and J lost 0, with 9 bases in between. This CDR3 has 14 residues. Germline V gene data show CDR1 as LGHDT and CDR2 as YNNKEL (reference sequence). As to time point: sample taken at primary tumor resection. Whole RNA obtained from tumor, nontumor lung or frozen PBMC underwent sequencing without sorting.

V is TRBV3-1 and J is TRBJ1-2, with D possibly matching TRBD1 (5 bases). Sequenced here: PBMCs, sampled at surgery. The sequence was obtained from a male donor with early-stage non-small cell lung cancer. The DNA for the CDR3 is TGTGCCAGCAGCCCGCGGGACGCTAACTATGGCTACACCTTC. Its protein product is CASSPRDANYGYTF.